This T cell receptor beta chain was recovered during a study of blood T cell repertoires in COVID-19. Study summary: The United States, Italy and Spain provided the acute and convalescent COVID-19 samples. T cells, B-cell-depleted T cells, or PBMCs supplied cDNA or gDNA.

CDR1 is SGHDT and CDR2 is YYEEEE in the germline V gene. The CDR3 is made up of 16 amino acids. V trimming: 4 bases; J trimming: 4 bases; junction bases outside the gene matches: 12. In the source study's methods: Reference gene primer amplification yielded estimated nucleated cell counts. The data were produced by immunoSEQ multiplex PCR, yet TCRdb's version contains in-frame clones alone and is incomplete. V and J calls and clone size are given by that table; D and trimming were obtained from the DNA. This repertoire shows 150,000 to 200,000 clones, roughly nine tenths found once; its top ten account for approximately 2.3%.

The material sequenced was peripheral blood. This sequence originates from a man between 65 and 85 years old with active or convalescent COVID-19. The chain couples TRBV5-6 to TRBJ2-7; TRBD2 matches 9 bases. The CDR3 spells CASSPQLSGGGYEQYF. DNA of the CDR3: TGTGCCAGCAGCCCCCAACTTAGCGGGGGAGGTTACGAGCAGTACTTC.